This TCR beta chain derives from a study of identical twins. A note on this clonotype: Its antigen is not identified.

The CDR3 length is 17 residues. V dropped 6 bases and J dropped 1; count of bases not matched to a gene: 10. Germline CDR1 and CDR2: MDHEN and SYDVKM. Notes on the study in general: Models underestimated TCR alpha sharing (out-of-frame) in monozygotic twins. While abundant cord blood beta clonotypes carried fewer insertions, memory repertoires showed no such pattern. Zero-insertion analyses might be partly confounded by invariant T cells like MAIT and iNKT.

Template switching, a step in the protocol, added a universal primer site, and cDNA carried unique molecular identifiers. MiXCR, run by TCRdb on the 5' RACE reads, gives a single entry per CDR3 protein. The sample carries a few hundred thousand distinct CDR3 sequences, about 8.5% recorded once. These data are also associated with another study on yellow fever vaccine responses in identical twins.

The origin of this receptor is a woman in her late teens or twenties in good health. Source material: CD8+ T cells sorted from blood. V gene TRBV28 combines with J gene TRBJ2-3; 10 bases are shared with TRBD2. CDR3 in DNA: TGTGCCAGCAGGTCCCGTCCCCTAGCGGGGGGCACAGATACGCAGTATTTT. This encodes CASRSRPLAGGTDTQYF.